This section outlines one TCR beta chain sequence together with its context. These data belong to a study of blood T cell repertoires in COVID-19. On the study more broadly: Specimens from acute and convalescent COVID-19 originated in the United States, Italy and Spain.

The protocol was immunoSEQ multiplex PCR, while the TCRdb copy is restricted to in-frame clones and leaves out a portion. The sample lists some 310,000 clones; nearly 90% were seen once. The sample was PBMCs or T cells enriched from blood (not recorded which). The clonotype comes from a woman between 25 and 40 years old who had recovered from COVID-19.

CDR3 nucleotides: TGCGCCAGCAGCCAGACAGCGAGGTGGGGCGAGCAGTACTTC. Translating gives CASSQTARWGEQYF. The rearrangement uses TRBV4-3 and TRBJ2-7, with D tentatively TRBD1 (5 bases). This CDR3 is built from 14 residues. The germline V gene has CDR1 LGHNA and CDR2 YSLEER. V was cut by 3 bases and J by 6 bases, with 15 bases left in between.